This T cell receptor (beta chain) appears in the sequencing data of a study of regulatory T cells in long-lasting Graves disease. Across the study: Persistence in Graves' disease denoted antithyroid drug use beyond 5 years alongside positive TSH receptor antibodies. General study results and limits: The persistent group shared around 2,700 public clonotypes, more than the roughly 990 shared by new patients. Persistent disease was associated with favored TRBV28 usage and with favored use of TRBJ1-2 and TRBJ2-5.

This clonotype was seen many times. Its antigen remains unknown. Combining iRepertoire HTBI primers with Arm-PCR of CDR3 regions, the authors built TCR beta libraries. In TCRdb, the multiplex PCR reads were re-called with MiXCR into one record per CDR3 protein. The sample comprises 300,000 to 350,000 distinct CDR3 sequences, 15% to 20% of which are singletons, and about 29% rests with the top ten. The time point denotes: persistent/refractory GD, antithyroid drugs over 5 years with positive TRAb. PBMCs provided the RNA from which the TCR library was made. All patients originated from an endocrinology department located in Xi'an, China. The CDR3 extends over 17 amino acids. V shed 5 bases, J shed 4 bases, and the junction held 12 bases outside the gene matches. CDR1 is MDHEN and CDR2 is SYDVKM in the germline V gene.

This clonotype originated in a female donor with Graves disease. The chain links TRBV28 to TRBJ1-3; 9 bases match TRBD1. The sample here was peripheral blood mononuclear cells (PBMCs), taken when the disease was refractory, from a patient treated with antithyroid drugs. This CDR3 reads CASSPLGQGPWGNTIYF. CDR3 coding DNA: TGTGCCAGCAGTCCCCTGGGACAGGGTCCGTGGGGAAACACCATATATTTT. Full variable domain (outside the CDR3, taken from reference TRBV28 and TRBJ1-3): DVKVTQSSRYLVKRTGEKVFLECVQDMDHENMFWYRQDPGLGLRLIYFSYDVKMKEKGDIPEGYSVSREKKERFSLILESASTNQTSMYLCASSPLGQGPWGNTIYFGEGSWLTVV.